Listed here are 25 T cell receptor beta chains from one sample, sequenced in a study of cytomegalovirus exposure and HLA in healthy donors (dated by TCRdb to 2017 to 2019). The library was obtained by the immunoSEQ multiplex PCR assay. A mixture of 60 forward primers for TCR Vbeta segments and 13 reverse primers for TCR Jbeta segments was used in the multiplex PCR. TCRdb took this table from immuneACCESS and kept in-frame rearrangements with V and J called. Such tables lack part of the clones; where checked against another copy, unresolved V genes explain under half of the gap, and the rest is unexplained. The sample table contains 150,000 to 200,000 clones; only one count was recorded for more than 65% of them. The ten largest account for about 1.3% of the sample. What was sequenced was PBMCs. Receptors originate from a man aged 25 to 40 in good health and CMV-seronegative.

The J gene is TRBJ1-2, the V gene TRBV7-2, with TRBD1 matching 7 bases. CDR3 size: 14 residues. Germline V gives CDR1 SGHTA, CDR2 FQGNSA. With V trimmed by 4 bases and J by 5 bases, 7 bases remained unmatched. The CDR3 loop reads CASSSTTGWYGYTF. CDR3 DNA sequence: TGTGCCAGCAGCTCGACGACAGGGTGGTATGGCTACACCTTC.

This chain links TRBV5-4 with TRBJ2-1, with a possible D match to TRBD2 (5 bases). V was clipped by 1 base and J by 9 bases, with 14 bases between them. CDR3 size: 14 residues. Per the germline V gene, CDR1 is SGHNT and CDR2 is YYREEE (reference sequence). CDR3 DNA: TGTGCCAGCAGCTTGTCTTTTGCGGCGGGTGAGCAGTTCTTC. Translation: CASSLSFAAGEQFF.

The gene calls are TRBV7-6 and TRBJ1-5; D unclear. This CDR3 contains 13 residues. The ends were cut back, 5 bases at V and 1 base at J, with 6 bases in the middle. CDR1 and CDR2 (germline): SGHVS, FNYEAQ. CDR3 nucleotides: TGTGCCAGCAGCCGAGCGAGCAATCAGCCCCAGCATTTT. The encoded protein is CASSRASNQPQHF.

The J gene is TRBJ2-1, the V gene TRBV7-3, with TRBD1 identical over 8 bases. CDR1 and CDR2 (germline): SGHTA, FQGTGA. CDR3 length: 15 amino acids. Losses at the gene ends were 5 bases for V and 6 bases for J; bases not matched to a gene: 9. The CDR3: CASSPTGGSPNEQFF. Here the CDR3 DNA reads TGTGCCAGCAGCCCCACAGGGGGGAGCCCCAATGAGCAGTTCTTC.

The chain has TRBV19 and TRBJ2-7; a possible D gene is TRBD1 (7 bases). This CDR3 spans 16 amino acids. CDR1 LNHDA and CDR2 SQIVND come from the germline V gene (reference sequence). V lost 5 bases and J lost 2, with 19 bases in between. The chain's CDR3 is CASSPAGTVQTYEQYF. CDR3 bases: TGTGCCAGTAGTCCCGCGGGGACAGTCCAGACCTACGAGCAGTACTTC.

The CDR3 DNA sequence: TGCGCCAGCAGCTTGGAAATCACTCAGGCCCCTGAAGCTTTCTTT. This codes for CASSLEITQAPEAFF. The gene calls are TRBV5-1 and TRBJ1-1; D remains unclear. The ends were cut back, 0 bases at V and 6 bases at J, with 15 bases in the middle. This CDR3 spans 15 amino acids. The germline CDR1 and CDR2 sequences are SGHRS and YFSETQ.

The CDR3 nucleotides read TGTGCCAGCAGCCAAGTCGGGGGAGGAATCTACAATGAGCAGTTCTTC. Its protein product is CASSQVGGGIYNEQFF. This rearrangement joins TRBV4-2 to TRBJ2-1; D may be TRBD2 (6 bases). The CDR3 is made up of 16 amino acids. V lost 1 base, J lost 3 bases, and 13 bases lay in between. Germline CDR1 and CDR2: LGHNA and YNFKEQ.

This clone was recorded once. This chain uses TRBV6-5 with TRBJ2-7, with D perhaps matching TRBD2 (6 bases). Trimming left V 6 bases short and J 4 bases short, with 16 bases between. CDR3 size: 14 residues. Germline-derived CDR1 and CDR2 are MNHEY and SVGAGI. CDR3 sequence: CASRSGTGIYEQYF. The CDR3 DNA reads TGTGCCAGCAGATCCGGGACTGGGATATACGAGCAGTACTTC.

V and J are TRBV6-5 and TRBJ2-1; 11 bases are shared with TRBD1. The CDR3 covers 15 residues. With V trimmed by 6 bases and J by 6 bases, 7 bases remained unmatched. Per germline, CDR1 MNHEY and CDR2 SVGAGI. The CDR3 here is CASRPGQGAGNEQFF. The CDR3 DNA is TGTGCCAGCAGACCCGGACAGGGGGCAGGCAATGAGCAGTTCTTC.

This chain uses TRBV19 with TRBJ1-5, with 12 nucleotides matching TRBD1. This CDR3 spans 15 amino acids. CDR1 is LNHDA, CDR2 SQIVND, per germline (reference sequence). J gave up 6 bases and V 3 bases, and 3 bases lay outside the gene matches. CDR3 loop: CASSMGTGGFQPQHF. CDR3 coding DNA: TGTGCCAGTAGTATGGGGACAGGGGGCTTTCAGCCCCAGCATTTT.

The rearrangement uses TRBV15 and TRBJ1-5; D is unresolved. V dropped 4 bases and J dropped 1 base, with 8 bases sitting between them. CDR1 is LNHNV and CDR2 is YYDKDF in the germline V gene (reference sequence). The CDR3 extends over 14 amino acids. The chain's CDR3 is CATSISLSNQPQHF. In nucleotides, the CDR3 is TGTGCCACCAGCATCAGTCTCAGCAATCAGCCCCAGCATTTT. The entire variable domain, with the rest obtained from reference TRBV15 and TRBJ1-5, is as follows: DAMVIQNPRYQVTQFGKPVTLSCSQTLNHNVMYWYQQKSSQAPKLLFHYYDKDFNNEADTPDNFQSRRPNTSFCFLDIRSPGLGDTAMYLCATSISLSNQPQHFGDGTRLSIL.

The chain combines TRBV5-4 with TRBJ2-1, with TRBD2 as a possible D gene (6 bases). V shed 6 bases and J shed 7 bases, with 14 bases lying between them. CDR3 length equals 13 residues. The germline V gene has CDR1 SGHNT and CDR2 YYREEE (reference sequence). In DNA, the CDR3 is TGTGCCAGCATGCGGGGCGGGGCGAATGAGCAGTTCTTC. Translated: CASMRGGANEQFF.

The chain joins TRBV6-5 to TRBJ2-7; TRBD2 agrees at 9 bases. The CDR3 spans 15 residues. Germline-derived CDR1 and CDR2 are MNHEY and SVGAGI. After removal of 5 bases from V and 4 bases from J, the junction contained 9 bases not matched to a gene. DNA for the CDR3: TGTGCCAGCAGTATAGCGGGAGAGGGATTATACGAGCAGTACTTC. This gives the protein CASSIAGEGLYEQYF.

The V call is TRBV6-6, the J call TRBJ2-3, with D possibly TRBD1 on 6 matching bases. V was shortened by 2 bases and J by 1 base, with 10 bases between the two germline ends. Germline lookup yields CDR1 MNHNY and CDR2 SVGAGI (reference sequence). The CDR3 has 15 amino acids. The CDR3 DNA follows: TGTGCCAGCAGTTACCGCAGGGGTGGCACAGATACGCAGTATTTT. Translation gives CASSYRRGGTDTQYF.

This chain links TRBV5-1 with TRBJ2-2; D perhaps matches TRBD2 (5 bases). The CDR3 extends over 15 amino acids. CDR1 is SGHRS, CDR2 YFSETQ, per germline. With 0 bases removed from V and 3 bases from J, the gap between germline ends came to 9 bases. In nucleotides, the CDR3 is TGCGCCAGCAGCTTGGGTCTAGCTGACACCGGGGAGCTGTTTTTT. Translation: CASSLGLADTGELFF. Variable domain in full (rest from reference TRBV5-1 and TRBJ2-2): KAGVTQTPRYLIKTRGQQVTLSCSPISGHRSVSWYQQTPGQGLQFLFEYFSETQRNKGNFPGRFSGRQFSNSRSEMNVSTLELGDSALYLCASSLGLADTGELFFGEGSRLTVL.

DNA of the CDR3: TGCGCCAGCAGCGGCTGGGGGAGGGCGACAGATACGCAGTATTTT. Amino acids: CASSGWGRATDTQYF. V and J are TRBV5-1 and TRBJ2-3, with 7 nucleotides matching TRBD2. Trimming took 4 bases from V and 3 from J; bases not matched to a gene: 8. The CDR3 contains 15 residues. CDR1 SGHRS and CDR2 YFSETQ come from the germline V gene.

The CDR3 sequence is CASSSQGSNQPQHF. CDR3 DNA: TGTGCCAGCAGCTCACAGGGGAGCAATCAGCCCCAGCATTTT. This rearrangement joins TRBV7-2 to TRBJ1-5, with 7 positions matching TRBD1. V trimming: 4 bases; J trimming: 1 base; junction bases outside the gene matches: 1. This CDR3 region has 14 residues. CDR1 is SGHTA and CDR2 is FQGNSA in the germline V gene.

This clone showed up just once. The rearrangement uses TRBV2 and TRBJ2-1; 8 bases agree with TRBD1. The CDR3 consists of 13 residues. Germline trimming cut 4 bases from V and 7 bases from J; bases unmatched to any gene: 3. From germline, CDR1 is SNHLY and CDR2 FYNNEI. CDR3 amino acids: CASSGQGRNEQFF. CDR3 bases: TGTGCCAGCAGTGGACAGGGGAGGAATGAGCAGTTCTTC.

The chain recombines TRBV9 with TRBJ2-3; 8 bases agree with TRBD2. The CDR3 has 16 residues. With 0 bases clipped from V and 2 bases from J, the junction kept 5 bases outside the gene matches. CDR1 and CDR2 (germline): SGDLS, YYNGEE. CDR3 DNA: TGTGCCAGCAGCGTAGGGGCGGGGGGCTACACAGATACGCAGTATTTT. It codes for CASSVGAGGYTDTQYF.

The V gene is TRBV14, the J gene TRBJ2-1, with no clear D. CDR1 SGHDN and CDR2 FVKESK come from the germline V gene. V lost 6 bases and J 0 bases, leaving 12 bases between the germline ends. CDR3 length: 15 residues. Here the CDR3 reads CASRQLTGSYNEQFF. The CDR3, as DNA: TGTGCCAGCAGGCAACTCACGGGCTCCTACAATGAGCAGTTCTTC.

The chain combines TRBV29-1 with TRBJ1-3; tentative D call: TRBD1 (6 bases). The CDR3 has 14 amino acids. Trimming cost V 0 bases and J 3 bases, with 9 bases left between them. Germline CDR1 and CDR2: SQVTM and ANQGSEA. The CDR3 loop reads CSVEEGAVGNTIYF. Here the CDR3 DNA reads TGCAGCGTTGAAGAGGGGGCAGTTGGAAACACCATATATTTT.

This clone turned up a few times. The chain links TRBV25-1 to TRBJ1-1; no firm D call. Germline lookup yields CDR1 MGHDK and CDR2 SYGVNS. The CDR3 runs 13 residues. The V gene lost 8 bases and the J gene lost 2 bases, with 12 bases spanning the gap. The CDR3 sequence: CASGLSLNTEAFF. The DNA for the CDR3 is TGTGCCAGCGGGCTGTCCTTAAACACTGAAGCTTTCTTT.

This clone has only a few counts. This CDR3 reads CASSYTATNEKLFF. CDR3 DNA: TGTGCCAGCAGTTACACAGCAACTAATGAAAAACTGTTTTTT. The chain couples TRBV6-5 to TRBJ1-4; D not certain. The V gene lost 2 bases and the J gene lost 0 bases, with 4 bases spanning the gap. CDR3 length: 14 amino acids. Germline values: CDR1 MNHEY, CDR2 SVGAGI.

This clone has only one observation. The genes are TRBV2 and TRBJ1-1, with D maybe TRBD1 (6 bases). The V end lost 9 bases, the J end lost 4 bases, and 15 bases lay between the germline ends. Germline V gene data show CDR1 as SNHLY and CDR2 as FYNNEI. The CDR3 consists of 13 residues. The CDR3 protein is CARTQGWGTEAFF. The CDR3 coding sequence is TGTGCCAGGACTCAGGGGTGGGGCACTGAAGCTTTCTTT.

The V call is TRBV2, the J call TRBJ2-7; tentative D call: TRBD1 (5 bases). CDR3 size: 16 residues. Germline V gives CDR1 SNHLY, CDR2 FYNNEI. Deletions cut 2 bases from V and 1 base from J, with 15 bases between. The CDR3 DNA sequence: TGTGCCAGCAGTGAAAAGGGGTCATATACATCCTACGAGCAGTACTTC. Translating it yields CASSEKGSYTSYEQYF.